The clone carrying this TCR beta chain was found a few times. Its antigen is still unknown. The input for sorted-subset replicate PCRs was around 210 ng DNA, 25,000 to 35,000 T cell genomes. The repertoire was sequenced with immunoSEQ multiplex PCR; TCRdb's copy has only in-frame clones and lacks some. This sample has 2 million to 3 million clones, with under 95% found just once. This record belongs to a study of shared clonotypes between healthy human individuals. Study-wide findings and caveats: Against clonotypes common to all four donors, non-shared ones had lower generation probabilities. In this cohort, only blood was sampled, and tissue repertoires likely differ.

Input material: naive CD4+ T cells from PBMCs. The subset denotes: CD45RA+ positively selected. The TCR was taken from a man aged 18 to 30 in good health. Some clones in this sample may be carry-over from other donors' samples.

The CDR3 nucleotides are TGCGCCAGCAGCTTGGAAGGGCAGGGGCATGGCTACACCTTC. Amino acid sequence: CASSLEGQGHGYTF. The V and J genes are TRBV5-1 and TRBJ1-2, with a possible D match to TRBD1 (6 bases). Trimming shortened V by 0 bases and J by 6 bases, and 12 bases separated the two germline ends. The CDR3 is 14 amino acids. Germline V gene lookup returns CDR1 SGHRS and CDR2 YFSETQ.